The clone carrying this T cell receptor (beta chain) was counted at least ten times. Germline loops: CDR1 LGHNT, CDR2 FRNRAP. V dropped 7 bases and J dropped 4 bases, with 16 bases sitting between them. This CDR3 contains 14 residues. The data belong to a study of human T cells and chemical hapten exposure. Across the study: Diphenylcyclopropenone, dosed weekly to the scalp, was given to patients throughout the roughly 25-week study.

TCRdb itself ran the RACE reads through MiXCR, one entry per CDR3 protein. The sample lists 80,000 to 100,000 distinct CDR3 sequences, 11% occurring once. Time point specified: pre-sensitization, week 0. Treatment in this sample: therapeutic diphenylcyclopropenone sensitization with weekly scalp DPC. The chain combines TRBV12-5 with TRBJ1-1, with D possibly matching TRBD1 (6 bases). The TCR was taken from a woman aged 55-70 years with alopecia areata. Some clones in this sample may be carry-over from other donors' samples. The source material was whole blood, sampled in connection with sensitization to the hapten diphenylcyclopropenone (DPC). CDR3 DNA sequence: TGTGCTAGTGTTATCAGGGGAGAGGGCACTGAAGCTTTCTTT. Its translation: CASVIRGEGTEAFF.